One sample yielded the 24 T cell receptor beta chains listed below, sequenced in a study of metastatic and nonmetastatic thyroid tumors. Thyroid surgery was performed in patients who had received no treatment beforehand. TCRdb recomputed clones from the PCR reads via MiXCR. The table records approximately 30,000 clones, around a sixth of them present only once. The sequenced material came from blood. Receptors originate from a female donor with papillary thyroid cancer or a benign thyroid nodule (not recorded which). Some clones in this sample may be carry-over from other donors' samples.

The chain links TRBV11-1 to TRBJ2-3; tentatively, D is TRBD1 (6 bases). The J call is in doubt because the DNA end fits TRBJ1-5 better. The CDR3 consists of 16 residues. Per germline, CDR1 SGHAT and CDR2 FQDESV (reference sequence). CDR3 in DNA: TGTGCCAGCAGCTCCCTAGGCCAGGGGCGCACAGATACGCAGCATTTT. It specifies CASSSLGQGRTDTQHF.

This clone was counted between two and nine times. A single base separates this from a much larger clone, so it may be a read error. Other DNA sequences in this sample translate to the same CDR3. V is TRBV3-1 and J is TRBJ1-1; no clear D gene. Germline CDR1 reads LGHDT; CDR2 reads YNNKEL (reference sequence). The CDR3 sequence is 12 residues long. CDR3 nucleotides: TGTGCCAGCAGCCAGGAGAACACCGAAGCTTTCTTT. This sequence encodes CASSQENTEAFF.

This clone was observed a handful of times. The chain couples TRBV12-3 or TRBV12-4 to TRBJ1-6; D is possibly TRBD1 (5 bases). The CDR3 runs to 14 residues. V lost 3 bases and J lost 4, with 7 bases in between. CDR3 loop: CASSLGGYNSPLHF. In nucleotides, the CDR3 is TGTGCCAGCAGTTTGGGGGGATATAATTCACCCCTCCACTTT.

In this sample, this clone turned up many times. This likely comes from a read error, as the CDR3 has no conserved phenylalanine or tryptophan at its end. CDR3: CSAREAVGSSYNEQFS. CDR3 nucleotide sequence: TGCAGTGCTAGAGAAGCTGTCGGGAGCTCCTACAATGAGCAGTTCTCC. The chain is built from TRBV20-1 and TRBJ2-1; D possibly corresponds to TRBD2 (6 bases). The V end lost 0 bases, the J end lost 0 bases, and 12 bases lay between the germline ends. Germline V gene sequence: CDR1 DFQATT, CDR2 SNEGSKA (reference sequence). The CDR3 consists of 16 residues.

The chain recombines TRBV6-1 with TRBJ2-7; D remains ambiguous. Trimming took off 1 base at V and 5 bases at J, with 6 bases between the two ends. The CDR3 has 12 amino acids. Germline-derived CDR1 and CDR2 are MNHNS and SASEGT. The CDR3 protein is CASSEGPHEQYF. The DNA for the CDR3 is TGTGCCAGCAGTGAAGGGCCCCACGAGCAGTACTTC.

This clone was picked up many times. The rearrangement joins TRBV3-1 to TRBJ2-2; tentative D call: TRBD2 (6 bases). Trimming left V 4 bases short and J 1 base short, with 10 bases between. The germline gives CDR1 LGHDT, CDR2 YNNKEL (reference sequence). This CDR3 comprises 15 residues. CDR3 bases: TGTGCCAGCAGCCGGGATAGCGGGAACACCGGGGAGCTGTTTTTT. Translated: CASSRDSGNTGELFF.

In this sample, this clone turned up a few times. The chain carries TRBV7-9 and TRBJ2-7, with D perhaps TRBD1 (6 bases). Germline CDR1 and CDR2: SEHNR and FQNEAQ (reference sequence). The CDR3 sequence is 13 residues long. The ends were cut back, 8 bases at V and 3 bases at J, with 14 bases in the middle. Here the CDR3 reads CASSGQTNYEQYF. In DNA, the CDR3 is TGTGCCAGCTCTGGACAGACAAACTACGAGCAGTACTTC. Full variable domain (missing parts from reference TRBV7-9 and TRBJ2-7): DTGVSQNPRHKITKRGQNVTFRCDPISEHNRLYWYRQTLGQGPEFLTYFQNEAQLEKSRLLSDRFSAERPKGSFSTLEIQRTEQGDSAMYLCASSGQTNYEQYFGPGTRLTVT.

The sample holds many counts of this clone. CDR3 region: CASSQGPGQGNIQYF. CDR3 DNA sequence: TGCGCCAGCAGCCAAGGACCGGGACAGGGGAACATTCAGTACTTC. This chain joins TRBV4-1 and TRBJ2-4; 10 bases fit TRBD1. Germline trimming cut 1 base from V and 7 bases from J; bases unmatched to any gene: 4. This CDR3 spans 15 amino acids. Germline V gene data show CDR1 as MGHRA and CDR2 as YSYEKL.

The CDR3 protein is CAWSPGRWNYGYTF. In nucleotides, the CDR3 is TGTGCCTGGAGCCCGGGACGCTGGAACTATGGCTACACCTTC. The chain recombines TRBV30 with TRBJ1-2, with D perhaps TRBD1 (5 bases). The germline gives CDR1 GTSNPN, CDR2 SVGIG (reference sequence). V was shortened by 3 bases and J by 2 bases, with 13 bases between the two germline ends. CDR3 length: 14 residues.

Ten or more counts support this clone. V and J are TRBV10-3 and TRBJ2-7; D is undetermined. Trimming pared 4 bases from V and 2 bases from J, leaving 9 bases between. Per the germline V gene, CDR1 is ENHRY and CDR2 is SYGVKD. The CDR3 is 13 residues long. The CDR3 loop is CAISVSSPYEQYF. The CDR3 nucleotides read TGTGCCATCAGTGTGAGTTCCCCCTACGAGCAGTACTTC.

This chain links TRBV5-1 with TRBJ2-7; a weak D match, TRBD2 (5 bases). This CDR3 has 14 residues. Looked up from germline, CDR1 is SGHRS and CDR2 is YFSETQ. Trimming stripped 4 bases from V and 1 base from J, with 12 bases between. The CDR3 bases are TGCGCCAGCAGCCCCCGGACGGGGTCCTACGAGCAGTACTTC. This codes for CASSPRTGSYEQYF.

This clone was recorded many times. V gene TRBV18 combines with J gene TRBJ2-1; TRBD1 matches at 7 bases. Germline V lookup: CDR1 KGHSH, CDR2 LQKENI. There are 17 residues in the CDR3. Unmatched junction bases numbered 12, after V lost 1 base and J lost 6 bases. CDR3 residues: CASSPLPPGQYSNEQFF. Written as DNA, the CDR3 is TGTGCCAGCTCACCACTCCCACCGGGACAGTACTCCAATGAGCAGTTCTTC.

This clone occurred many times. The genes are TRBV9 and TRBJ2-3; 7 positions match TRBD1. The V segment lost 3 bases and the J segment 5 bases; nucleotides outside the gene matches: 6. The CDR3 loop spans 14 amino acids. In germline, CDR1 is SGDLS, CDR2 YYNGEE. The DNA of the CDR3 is TGTGCCAGCAGCGCGACAGGGTCGGGAGATACGCAGTATTTT. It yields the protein CASSATGSGDTQYF.

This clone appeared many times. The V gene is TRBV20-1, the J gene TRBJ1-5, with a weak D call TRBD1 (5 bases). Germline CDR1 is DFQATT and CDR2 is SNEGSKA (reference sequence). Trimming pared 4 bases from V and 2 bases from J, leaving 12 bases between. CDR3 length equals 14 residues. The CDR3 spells CSATLGVGNQPQHF. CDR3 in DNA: TGCAGTGCTACCCTGGGGGTGGGCAATCAGCCCCAGCATTTT.

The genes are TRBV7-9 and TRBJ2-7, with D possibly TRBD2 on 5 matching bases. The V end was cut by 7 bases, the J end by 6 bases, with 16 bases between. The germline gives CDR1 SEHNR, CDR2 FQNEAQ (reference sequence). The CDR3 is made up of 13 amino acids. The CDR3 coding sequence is TGTGCCAGCATCTTCTCCGAGGGTATCGAGCAGTACTTC. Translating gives CASIFSEGIEQYF.

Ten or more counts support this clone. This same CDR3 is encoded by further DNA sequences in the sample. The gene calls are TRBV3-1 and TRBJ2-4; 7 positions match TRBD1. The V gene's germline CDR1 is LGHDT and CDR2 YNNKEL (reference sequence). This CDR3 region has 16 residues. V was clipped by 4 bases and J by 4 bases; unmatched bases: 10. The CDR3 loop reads CASSPRPRDSKNIQYF. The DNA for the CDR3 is TGTGCCAGCAGCCCTCGTCCCCGGGACAGTAAAAACATTCAGTACTTC.

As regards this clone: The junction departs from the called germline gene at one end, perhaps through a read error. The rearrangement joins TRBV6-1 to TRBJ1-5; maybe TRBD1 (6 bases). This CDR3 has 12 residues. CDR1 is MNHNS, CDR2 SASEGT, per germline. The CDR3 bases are TGTGCCAGTAGTGAAATAGGGGGGCCCCAGCATTTT. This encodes CASSEIGGPQHF.

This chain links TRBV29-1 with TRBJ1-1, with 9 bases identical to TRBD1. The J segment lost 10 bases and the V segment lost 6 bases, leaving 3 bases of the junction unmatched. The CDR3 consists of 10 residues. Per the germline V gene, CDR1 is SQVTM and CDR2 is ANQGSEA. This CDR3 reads CSVQTGGAFF. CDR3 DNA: TGCAGCGTCCAGACAGGGGGAGCTTTCTTT.

CDR3 sequence reads: CASSPTGAGQSGNTIYF. The CDR3 bases are TGTGCCAGCTCACCTACCGGCGCGGGCCAGTCTGGAAACACCATATATTTT. This chain connects TRBV18 to TRBJ1-3; D remains unclear. Germline lookup yields CDR1 KGHSH and CDR2 LQKENI. This CDR3 has 17 residues. Between the trimmed V and J ends, which lost 3 bases and 1 base, there was a span of 16 bases.

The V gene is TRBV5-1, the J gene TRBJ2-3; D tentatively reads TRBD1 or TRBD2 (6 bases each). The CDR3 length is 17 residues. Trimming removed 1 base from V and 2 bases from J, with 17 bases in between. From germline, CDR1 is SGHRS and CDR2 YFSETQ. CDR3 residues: CASSLLGGGGTTDTQYF. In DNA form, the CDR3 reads TGCGCCAGCAGCTTGCTTGGCGGAGGGGGAACCACAGATACGCAGTATTTT.

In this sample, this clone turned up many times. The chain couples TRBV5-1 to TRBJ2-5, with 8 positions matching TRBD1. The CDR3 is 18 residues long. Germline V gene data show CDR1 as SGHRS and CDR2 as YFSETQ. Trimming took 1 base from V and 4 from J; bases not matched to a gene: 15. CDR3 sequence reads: CASSLPRGLLAWGETQYF. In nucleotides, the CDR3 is TGCGCCAGCAGCTTGCCCAGGGGGCTGTTGGCTTGGGGAGAGACCCAGTACTTC.

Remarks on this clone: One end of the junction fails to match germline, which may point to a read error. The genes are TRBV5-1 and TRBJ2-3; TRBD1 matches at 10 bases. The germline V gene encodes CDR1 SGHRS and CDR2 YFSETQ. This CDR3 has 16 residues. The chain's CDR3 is CANSLAGQGGADTQYF. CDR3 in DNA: TGCGCCAACAGCTTGGCAGGACAGGGGGGTGCAGATACGCAGTATTTC.

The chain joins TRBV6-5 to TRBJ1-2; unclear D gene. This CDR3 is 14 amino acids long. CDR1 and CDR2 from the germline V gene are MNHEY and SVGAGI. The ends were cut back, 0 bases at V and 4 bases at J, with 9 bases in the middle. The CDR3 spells CASSYSRGGYGYTF. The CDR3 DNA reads TGTGCCAGCAGTTACTCACGGGGTGGCTATGGCTACACCTTC.

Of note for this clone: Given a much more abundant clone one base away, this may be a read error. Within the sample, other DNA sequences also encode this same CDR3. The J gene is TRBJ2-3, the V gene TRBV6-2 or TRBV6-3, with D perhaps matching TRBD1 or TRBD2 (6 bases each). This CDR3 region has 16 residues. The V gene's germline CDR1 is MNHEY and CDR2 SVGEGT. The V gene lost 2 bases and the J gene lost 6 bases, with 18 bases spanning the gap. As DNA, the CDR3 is TGTGCCAGCAGTTACCGGGGGCCGACCGAGGTTGATACGCAGTATTTT. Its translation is CASSYRGPTEVDTQYF.